The sequence of this T cell receptor (beta chain) was determined in a study of radiation and T cells in renal cell carcinoma (dated by TCRdb to about 2020). As for the study more broadly: A total of fewer than 55 samples underwent TCR beta sequencing, made up of approximately 26 tumors and about 27 peripheral blood samples. A total of approximately 3,800,000 unique CDR3 nucleotide sequences, encoding 2.7 million or so unique CDR3 amino acid sequences, were found across all 50 or so samples. Beyond this particular receptor, the publication reports: Higher TCR clonality was observed in irradiated tumors than in controls, with an average of around 54% of the repertoire accounted for by the top 100 clonotypes, compared with around 45% in nephrectomy-only tumors. Top tumor clonotypes rose in blood from baseline to 2 weeks post-radiation, then contracted by 4 weeks, suggesting transient expansion of tumor-resident clones. Compared with control tumors, irradiated tumors had a greater number of dominant CDR3 motifs, and these motifs made up a bigger portion of the repertoire. Because only small tumor regions of approximately 0.93 g were available, intratumoral heterogeneity was not captured. The single-armed trial design could not address effects of radiation dose or scheduling on the TCR repertoire. Because no pretreatment tumor biopsies were available, whether clonotypes were present in the tumor at baseline could not be determined.

Notes on this clone: It has no known antigen specificity. It has no much larger one-base neighbor in the sample; base qualities were not kept.

The time point label, read with the paper, signifies: tumor resected at nephrectomy. The treatment or condition label for this specimen denotes: 15 Gy SBRT to primary tumor, nephrectomy 4 weeks later. The samples were drawn from a clinical trial, where primary renal cell carcinomas were treated with 15 Gy of stereotactic body radiation therapy and then removed by nephrectomy 4 weeks afterward. Every patient's renal cell carcinoma showed clear cell pathology. Tumor processing involved mechanical dissociation, digestion with collagenase/hyaluronidase at 37 degrees C, handling in gentleMACS C tubes, and storage in liquid nitrogen. The QIAamp DNA Blood Mini Kit (Qiagen) was used to prepare genomic DNA for TCR sequencing. Samples were included in the analyses only if all quality control checks were passed. TCR beta libraries were generated from genomic DNA with the immunoSEQ kit, following the manufacturer's recommendations. To prepare libraries, a first multiplex PCR with proprietary primers was run, followed by a second PCR that added unique barcodes, and a bead cleanup was done after each round. A positive control reaction and a negative control reaction, both provided in the kit, were run with every batch of samples. The final libraries underwent checking on an Agilent 4200 TapeStation D1000 ScreenTape, volumetric pooling, and quantification by qPCR. An Illumina NextSeq500 fitted with a MidOutput 150-cycle cartridge performed the sequencing, running 156 Read1 cycles and 15 Index1 cycles with the kit's custom primers. The pooled library was loaded at 0.8 to 1 pM, and around 20% PhiX control was spiked in. The authors processed their data as follows. The vendor-processed data were analyzed in R, and a clonotype was defined as all T cells that share the same CDR3 nucleotide sequence. For clone abundance analyses, frequencies were normalized to the 10,000 most abundant clones per sample. Before analysis, public T cell clones were removed, and these numbered fewer than six per sample on average. The dominant motif analysis was done with ImmunoMap using the PAM10 matrix, a gap penalty of 30, and a homology threshold of 0.3, and motifs with a cumulative frequency of at least 0.01 were considered dominant. Tumor-enriched and baseline blood-enriched clonotypes were defined by at least a 32-fold difference in abundance between compartments. Similarity between tumor and blood repertoires was quantified using the Baroni-Urbani and Buser coefficient, and groups were compared with two-tailed Wilcoxon tests in R. This immuneACCESS table, as held by TCRdb, lists in-frame sequences with V and J called but not all clones. Of the missing ones, under half trace to an unresolved V gene in checked studies; the others have no known cause. That table gives V, J and clone size, and the DNA gave D and trimming. This sample holds 15,000 or so clones; about 50% were observed only once. Approximately 40% of the sample belongs to the ten largest clones.

The CDR3 goes from the cysteine to the phenylalanine over 12 residues. Of the read, only the CDR3 DNA is kept; its 36 bases are in frame from base 1. After removal of 7 bases from V and 6 bases from J, the junction retains 5 bases not matched to a gene. The germline V gene encodes CDR1 MNHEY and CDR2 SMNVEV (reference sequence). The receptor chain draws on TRBV27 and TRBJ2-7, and TRBD2 aligns with 8 junction nucleotides. The source was tumor tissue, collected from a patient whose treatment included radiotherapy and nephrectomy. The receptor comes from a woman aged 60-70 years with renal cell carcinoma. For the CDR3, the sequence is CASTGGGTEQYF. The DNA is TGTGCCAGCACAGGCGGGGGGACCGAGCAGTACTTC.